This TCR beta chain was found in a study of blood T cell repertoires in COVID-19. Study overall: COVID-19 samples, acute and convalescent, were from the United States, Italy and Spain. T cells, B-cell-depleted T cells, or PBMCs provided the cDNA or gDNA that served as material.

J was trimmed by 4 bases and V by 4 bases; bases with no gene match: 13. Looked up from germline, CDR1 is LNHDA and CDR2 is SQIVND (reference sequence). CDR3 length equals 17 residues. Authors' processing steps: Reference gene primer amplification yielded estimated nucleated cell counts. Profiling relied on immunoSEQ multiplex PCR, and the TCRdb table lists in-frame clones only, not all of them. V and J calls and clone size are as listed in that table; D and trimming were resolved from the DNA. The sample carries more than 400,000 clones, roughly 88% recorded once. Input material: peripheral blood. The rearrangement uses TRBV19 and TRBJ1-5, with TRBD1 identical over 7 bases. The sequence derives from a human donor in a cohort sampled during active COVID-19. The CDR3 sequence: CASSTHRSGTENQPQHF. The CDR3, as DNA: TGTGCCAGTAGTACCCACCGTTCCGGGACAGAGAATCAGCCCCAGCATTTT.